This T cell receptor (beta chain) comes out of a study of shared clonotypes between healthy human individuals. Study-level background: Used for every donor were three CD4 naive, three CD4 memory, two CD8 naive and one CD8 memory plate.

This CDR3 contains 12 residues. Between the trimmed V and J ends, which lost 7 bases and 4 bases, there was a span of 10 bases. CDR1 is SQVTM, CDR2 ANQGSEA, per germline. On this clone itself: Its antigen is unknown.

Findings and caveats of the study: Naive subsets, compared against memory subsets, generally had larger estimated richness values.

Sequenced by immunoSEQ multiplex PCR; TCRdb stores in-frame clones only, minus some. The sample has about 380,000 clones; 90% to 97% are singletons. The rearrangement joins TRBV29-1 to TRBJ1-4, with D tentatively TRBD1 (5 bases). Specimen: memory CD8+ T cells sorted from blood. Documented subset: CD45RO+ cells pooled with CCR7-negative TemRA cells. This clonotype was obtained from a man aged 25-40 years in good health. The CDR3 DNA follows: TGCAGCGCTGGGGACGTTAATGAAAAACTGTTTTTT. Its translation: CSAGDVNEKLFF.